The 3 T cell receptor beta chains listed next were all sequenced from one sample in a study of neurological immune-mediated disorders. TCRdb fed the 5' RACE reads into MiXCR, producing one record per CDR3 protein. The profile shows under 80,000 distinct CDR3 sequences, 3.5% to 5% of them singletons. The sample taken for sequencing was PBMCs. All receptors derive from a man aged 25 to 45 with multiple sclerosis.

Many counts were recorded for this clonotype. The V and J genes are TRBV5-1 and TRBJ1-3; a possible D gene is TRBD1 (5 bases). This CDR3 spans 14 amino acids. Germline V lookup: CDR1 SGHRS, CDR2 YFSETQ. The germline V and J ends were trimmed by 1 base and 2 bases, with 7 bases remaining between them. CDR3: CASSLWGPGNTIYF. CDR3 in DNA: TGCGCCAGCAGCTTGTGGGGACCTGGAAACACCATATATTTT.

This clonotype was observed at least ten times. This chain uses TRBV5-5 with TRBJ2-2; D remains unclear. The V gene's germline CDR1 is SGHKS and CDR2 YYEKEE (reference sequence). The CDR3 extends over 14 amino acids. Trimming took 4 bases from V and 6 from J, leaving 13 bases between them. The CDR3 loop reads CASSQLPGPGELFF. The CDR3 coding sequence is TGTGCCAGCAGCCAACTTCCAGGTCCCGGGGAGCTGTTTTTT.

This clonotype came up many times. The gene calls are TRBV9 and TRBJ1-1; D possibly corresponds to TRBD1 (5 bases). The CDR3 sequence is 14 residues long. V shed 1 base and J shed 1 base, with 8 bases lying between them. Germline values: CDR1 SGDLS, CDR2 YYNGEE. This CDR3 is CASSVTQENTEAFF. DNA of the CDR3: TGTGCCAGCAGCGTAACACAGGAGAACACTGAAGCTTTCTTT.